This is a list of T cell receptor beta chains from one sample in a study of cytomegalovirus exposure and HLA in healthy donors. Sequencing was performed with immunoSEQ multiplex PCR; in TCRdb, only in-frame clones are kept and a portion is missing. Altogether fewer than 200,000 clones are present, 82% being singletons, with the ten largest covering around 1.5%. Sequencing was carried out using PBMCs. The receptors originated from a male donor in good health and CMV-seronegative. Both conserved end residues are part of each CDR3. A D gene is named only where the DNA matches it firmly. Part of the rows lack a size; the others show once, few, many or a class for expanded clones.

D gene	J gene	clone size	V gene	CDR3 DNA	CDR3 protein
.	TRBJ1-1	.	TRBV5-1	TGCGCCAGCAGACTAGACGGTGAAGCTTTCTTT	CASRLDGEAFF
TRBD1	TRBJ1-2	.	TRBV4-1	TGCGCCAGCAGCCCCTCCCCCGGGACAGCCCCCTACACCTTC	CASSPSPGTAPYTF
.	TRBJ2-2	.	TRBV5-1	TGCGCCAGCAGCTTGGAGGCAGGGAACACCGGGGAGCTGTTTTTT	CASSLEAGNTGELFF
TRBD2	TRBJ2-1	.	TRBV2	TGTGCCAGCAGGAGCAGTCGACTAGCGGGGGACCACTCCTACAATGAGCAGTTCTTC	CASRSSRLAGDHSYNEQFF
TRBD1	TRBJ1-3	.	TRBV14	TGTGCCAGCAGCCAAGCCCTTCGGGACAGGCAAAGAAACACCATATATTTT	CASSQALRDRQRNTIYF
.	TRBJ2-1	.	TRBV11-2	TGTGCCAGCAGCACTAGGAAGATTGGGTCCTACAATGAGCAGTTCTTC	CASSTRKIGSYNEQFF
.	TRBJ1-1	.	TRBV19	TGTGCCAGTAGTGTCACGGGGGGGAACACTGAAGCTTTCTTT	CASSVTGGNTEAFF
TRBD1	TRBJ2-4	.	TRBV2	TGTGCCAGCAGAGAAGACAGGGATCTATTGAACTTC	CASREDRDLLNF
TRBD2	TRBJ2-3	.	TRBV30	TGTGCCTGGAGTCGGGGACTAGGCACAGATACGCAGTATTTT	CAWSRGLGTDTQYF
TRBD1	TRBJ2-7	.	TRBV11-2	TGTGCCAGCAGCTTAAGGCTACTGGGACAGGGGACCTACGAGCAGTACTTC	CASSLRLLGQGTYEQYF
.	TRBJ2-5	.	TRBV10-1	TGCGCCAGCAGTGAGTCGGAGGGGCCCCGGGAGACCCAGTACTTC	CASSESEGPRETQYF
TRBD2	TRBJ2-1	.	TRBV27	TGTGCCAGCCTCAGGACTAGCGGTGACCTTGCTGAGCAGTTCTTC	CASLRTSGDLAEQFF
.	TRBJ2-3	.	TRBV5-1	TGCGCCAGCAGCTTGGCGACACGAGATACGCAGTATTTT	CASSLATRDTQYF
.	TRBJ2-5	.	TRBV7-7	TGTGCCAGCAGCTTTCAGGGAATCCAAGAGACCCAGTACTTC	CASSFQGIQETQYF
.	TRBJ2-7	.	TRBV5-1	TGCGCCAGCAGGCCCCCGGGGGGCGGTTACGAGCAGTACTTC	CASRPPGGGYEQYF
TRBD1	TRBJ2-2	.	TRBV6-4	TGTGCCAGCAGTGATGTAGCAGGGGGCACCGGGGAGCTGTTTTTT	CASSDVAGGTGELFF
TRBD1	TRBJ2-1	.	TRBV27	TGTGCCAGCAGTTACTCCCGGGGACAGGGGACGGGTGAGCAGTTCTTC	CASSYSRGQGTGEQFF
TRBD2	TRBJ2-5	.	TRBV5-4	TGTGCCAGCAGCGGAGTAGCGGGGGGCGAGGAAGAGACCCAGTACTTC	CASSGVAGGEEETQYF
TRBD2	TRBJ2-3	.	TRBV27	TGTGCCAGCAGTTCCCCGGGGGGGAGCACAGATACGCAGTATTTT	CASSSPGGSTDTQYF
TRBD2	TRBJ2-1	.	TRBV6-4	TGTGCCAGCAGTGACTCTGGGGGGGACTACAATGAGCAGTTCTTC	CASSDSGGDYNEQFF
TRBD2	TRBJ2-7	.	TRBV7-6	TGTGCCAGCAGCTTTACCGGGACTAGCAACGAGCAGTACTTC	CASSFTGTSNEQYF
TRBD1	TRBJ2-3	.	TRBV7-2	TGTGCCAGCACCCCTGGGACAGGGTACACAGATACGCAGTATTTT	CASTPGTGYTDTQYF
TRBD2	TRBJ2-1	once	TRBV29-1	TGCAGCGTTGAGGGTAGCGGGGGGGGTTATGAGCAGTTCTTC	CSVEGSGGGYEQFF
.	TRBJ1-2	.	TRBV10-3	TGTGCCATCAGTACGGGCTGGGAGGGCTATGGCTACACCTTC	CAISTGWEGYGYTF
.	TRBJ1-1	.	TRBV6-1	TGTGCCAGCAGTGCCAGGCGGGTAACTGAAGCTTTCTTT	CASSARRVTEAFF
.	TRBJ2-5	.	TRBV11-1	TGTGCCAGCAGCCCTAGACTAGAGGTGACCCAGTACTTC	CASSPRLEVTQYF
TRBD1	TRBJ2-7	.	TRBV27	TGTGCCAGCAGCGGGACAGGGCTTGGTTACGAGCAGTACTTC	CASSGTGLGYEQYF